The T cell receptor beta chain described here comes from a study of OX40 agonist ivuxolimab in advanced cancers. Some clones are missing from TCRdb's copy, which holds only in-frame ones; the method was immunoSEQ multiplex PCR. The repertoire holds roughly 80,000 clones, with about nine tenths as singletons. This CDR3 contains 14 residues. Losses at the gene ends were 4 bases for V and 0 bases for J; bases not matched to a gene: 0. The V gene's germline CDR1 is MDHEN and CDR2 SYDVKM. The specimen was CD4+ or CD8+ T cells sorted from blood, collected in a trial of the OX40 agonist ivuxolimab. The receptor comes from an adult with an advanced solid tumor such as melanoma, head and neck, liver or kidney cancer. The chain uses TRBV28 and TRBJ2-1; the match to TRBD1 covers 7 bases. CDR3 sequence: CASSYRGSYNEQFF. The DNA for the CDR3 is TGTGCCAGCAGTTACAGGGGCTCCTACAATGAGCAGTTCTTC.